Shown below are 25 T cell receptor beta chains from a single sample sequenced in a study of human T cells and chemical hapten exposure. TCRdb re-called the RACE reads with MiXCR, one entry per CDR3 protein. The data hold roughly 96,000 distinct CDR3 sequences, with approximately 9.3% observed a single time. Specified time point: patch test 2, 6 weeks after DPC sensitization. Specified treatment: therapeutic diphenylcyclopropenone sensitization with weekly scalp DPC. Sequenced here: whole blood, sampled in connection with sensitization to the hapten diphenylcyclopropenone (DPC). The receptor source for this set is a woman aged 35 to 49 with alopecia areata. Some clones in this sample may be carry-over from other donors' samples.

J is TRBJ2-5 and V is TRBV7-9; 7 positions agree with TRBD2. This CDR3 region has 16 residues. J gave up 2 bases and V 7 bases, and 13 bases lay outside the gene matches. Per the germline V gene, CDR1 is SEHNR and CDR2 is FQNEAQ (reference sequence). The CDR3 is CASTSRGVLGQETQYF. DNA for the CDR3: TGTGCCAGCACCTCACGGGGGGTCCTGGGACAAGAGACCCAGTACTTC.

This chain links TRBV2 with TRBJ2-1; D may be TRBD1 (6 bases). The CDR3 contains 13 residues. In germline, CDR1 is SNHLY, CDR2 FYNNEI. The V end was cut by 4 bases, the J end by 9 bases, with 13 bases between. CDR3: CASSVRTVGEQFF. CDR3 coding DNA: TGTGCCAGCAGTGTTAGGACAGTAGGTGAGCAGTTCTTC.

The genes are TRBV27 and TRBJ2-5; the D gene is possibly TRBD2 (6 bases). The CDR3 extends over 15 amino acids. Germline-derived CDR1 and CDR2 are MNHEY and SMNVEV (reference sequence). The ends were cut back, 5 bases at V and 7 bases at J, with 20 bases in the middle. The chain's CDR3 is CASSPGLTVPGTQYF. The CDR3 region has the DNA TGTGCCAGCAGTCCGGGACTGACGGTGCCAGGGACCCAGTACTTC.

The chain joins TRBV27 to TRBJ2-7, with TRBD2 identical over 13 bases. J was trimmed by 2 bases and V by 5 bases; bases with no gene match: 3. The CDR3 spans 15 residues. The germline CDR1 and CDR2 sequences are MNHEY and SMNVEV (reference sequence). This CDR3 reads CASSPTSGRAYEQYF. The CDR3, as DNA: TGTGCCAGCAGTCCCACTAGCGGGAGGGCCTACGAGCAGTACTTC.

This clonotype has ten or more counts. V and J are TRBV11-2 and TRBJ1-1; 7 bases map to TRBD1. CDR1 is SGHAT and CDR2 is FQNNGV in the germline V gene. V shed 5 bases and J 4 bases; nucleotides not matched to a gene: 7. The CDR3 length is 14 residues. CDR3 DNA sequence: TGTGCCAGCAGCCGACGACAGGGTGGCACTGAAGCTTTCTTT. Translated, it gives CASSRRQGGTEAFF.

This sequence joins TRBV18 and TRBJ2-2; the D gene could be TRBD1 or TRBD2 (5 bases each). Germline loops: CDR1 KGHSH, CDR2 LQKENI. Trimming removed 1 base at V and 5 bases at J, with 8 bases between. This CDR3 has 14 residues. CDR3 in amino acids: CASSPRDRTGELFF. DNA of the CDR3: TGTGCCAGCTCACCACGGGACCGAACCGGGGAGCTGTTTTTT.

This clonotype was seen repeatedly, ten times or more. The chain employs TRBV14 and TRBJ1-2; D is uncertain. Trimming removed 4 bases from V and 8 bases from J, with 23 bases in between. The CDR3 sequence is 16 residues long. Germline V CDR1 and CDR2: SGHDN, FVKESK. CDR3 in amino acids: CASSLTFTARVKGYTF. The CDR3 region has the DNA TGTGCCAGCAGCCTCACGTTCACGGCGCGGGTGAAAGGCTACACCTTC.

The CDR3 is CSVERQGGLAGIYNEQFF. Written as DNA, the CDR3 is TGCAGCGTCGAACGACAGGGAGGGCTAGCGGGGATCTACAATGAGCAGTTCTTC. The V call is TRBV29-1, the J call TRBJ2-1; 9 nucleotides line up with TRBD2. There are 18 residues in the CDR3. Trimming at V came to 6 bases and at J to 3 bases, leaving 18 bases not matched to a gene. CDR1 and CDR2 from the germline V gene are SQVTM and ANQGSEA.

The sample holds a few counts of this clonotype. In nucleotides, the CDR3 is TGTGCCAGCAGCTCCCGGGGGAGAACAGATACGCAGTATTTT. Translated: CASSSRGRTDTQYF. The chain is built from TRBV7-6 and TRBJ2-3; tentatively, D is TRBD2 (6 bases). This CDR3 is built from 14 residues. Trimming stripped 4 bases from V and 3 bases from J, with 11 bases between. Germline CDR1 SGHVS, CDR2 FNYEAQ.

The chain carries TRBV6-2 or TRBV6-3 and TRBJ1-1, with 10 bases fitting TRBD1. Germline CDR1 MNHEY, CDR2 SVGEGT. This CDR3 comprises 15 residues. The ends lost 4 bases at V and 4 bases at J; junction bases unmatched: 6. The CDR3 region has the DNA TGTGCCAGCAGTTCTCCATGGACAGGGGGCACTGAAGCTTTCTTT. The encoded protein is CASSSPWTGGTEAFF.

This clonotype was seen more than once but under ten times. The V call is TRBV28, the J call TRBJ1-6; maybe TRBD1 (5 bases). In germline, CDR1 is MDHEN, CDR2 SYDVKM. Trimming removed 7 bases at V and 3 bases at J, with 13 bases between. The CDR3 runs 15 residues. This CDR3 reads CASNPGPSYNSPLHF. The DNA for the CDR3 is TGTGCCAGCAACCCGGGACCGAGCTATAATTCACCCCTCCACTTT.

The CDR3 nucleotides are TGTGCCAGCAGTGCTTTGACTAGCGGGAGTGGCGGAGAGCAGTTCTTC. It codes for CASSALTSGSGGEQFF. The chain carries TRBV2 and TRBJ2-1, with TRBD2 matching 12 bases. The CDR3 has 16 residues. The J segment lost 10 bases and the V segment lost 4 bases, leaving 11 bases of the junction unmatched. Looked up from germline, CDR1 is SNHLY and CDR2 is FYNNEI.

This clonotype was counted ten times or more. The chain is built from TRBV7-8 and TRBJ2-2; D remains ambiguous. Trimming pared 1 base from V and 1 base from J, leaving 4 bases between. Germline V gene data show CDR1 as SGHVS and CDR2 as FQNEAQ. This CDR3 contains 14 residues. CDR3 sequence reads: CASSLVGNTGELFF. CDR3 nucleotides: TGTGCCAGCAGCTTAGTAGGGAACACCGGGGAGCTGTTTTTT.

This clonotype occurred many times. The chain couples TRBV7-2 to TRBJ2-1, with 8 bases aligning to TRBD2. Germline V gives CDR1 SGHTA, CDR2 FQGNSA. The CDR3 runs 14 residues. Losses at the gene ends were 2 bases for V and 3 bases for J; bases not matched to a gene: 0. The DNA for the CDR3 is TGTGCCAGCAGCTTAACTAGCGGCTACAATGAGCAGTTCTTC. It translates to CASSLTSGYNEQFF.

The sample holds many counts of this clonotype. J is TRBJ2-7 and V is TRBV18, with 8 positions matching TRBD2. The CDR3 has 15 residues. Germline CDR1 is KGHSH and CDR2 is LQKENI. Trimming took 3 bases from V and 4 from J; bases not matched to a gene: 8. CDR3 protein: CASSPNGRAGYEQYF. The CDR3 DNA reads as TGTGCCAGCTCACCGAACGGGAGGGCCGGGTACGAGCAGTACTTC.

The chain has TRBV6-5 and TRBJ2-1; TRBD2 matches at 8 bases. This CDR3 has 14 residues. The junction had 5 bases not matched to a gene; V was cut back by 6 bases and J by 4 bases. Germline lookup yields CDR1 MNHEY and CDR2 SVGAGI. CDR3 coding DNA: TGTGCCAGCAGAAGGGTAGCGGGATACAATGAGCAGTTCTTC. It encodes CASRRVAGYNEQFF.

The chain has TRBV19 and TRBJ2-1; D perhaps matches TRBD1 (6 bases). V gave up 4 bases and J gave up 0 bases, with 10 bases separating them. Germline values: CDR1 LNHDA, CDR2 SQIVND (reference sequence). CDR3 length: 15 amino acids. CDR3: CASSRQDLSYNEQFF. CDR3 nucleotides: TGTGCCAGTAGTAGACAGGACCTCTCCTACAATGAGCAGTTCTTC.

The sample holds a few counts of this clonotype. DNA for the CDR3: TGTGCCAGCAGCCAAGATCTGCAGGGCAGATATGGCTACACCTTC. Translating gives CASSQDLQGRYGYTF. V gene TRBV4-2 combines with J gene TRBJ1-2; a possible D gene is TRBD1 (5 bases). V lost 0 bases to trimming and J lost 5 bases, with 13 bases between them. Germline CDR1 is LGHNA and CDR2 is YNFKEQ. The CDR3 is 15 residues long.

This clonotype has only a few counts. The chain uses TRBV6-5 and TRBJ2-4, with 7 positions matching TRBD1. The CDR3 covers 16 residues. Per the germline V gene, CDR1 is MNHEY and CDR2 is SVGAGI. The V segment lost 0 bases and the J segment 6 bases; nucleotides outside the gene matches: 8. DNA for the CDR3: TGTGCCAGCAGTTACTCGATAGGGACAGTTGGAAACATTCAGTACTTC. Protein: CASSYSIGTVGNIQYF.

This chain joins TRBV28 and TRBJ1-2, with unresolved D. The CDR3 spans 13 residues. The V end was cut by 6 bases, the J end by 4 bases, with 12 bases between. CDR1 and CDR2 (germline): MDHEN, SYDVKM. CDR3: CASRGPSSYGYTF. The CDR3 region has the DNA TGTGCCAGCAGGGGCCCCAGCTCCTATGGCTACACCTTC.

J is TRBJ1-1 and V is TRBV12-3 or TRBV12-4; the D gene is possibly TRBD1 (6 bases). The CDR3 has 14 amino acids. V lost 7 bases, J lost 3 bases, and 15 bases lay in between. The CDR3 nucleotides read TGTGCCAGCACTGGGGGCGCGATTGACACTGAAGCTTTCTTT. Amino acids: CASTGGAIDTEAFF.

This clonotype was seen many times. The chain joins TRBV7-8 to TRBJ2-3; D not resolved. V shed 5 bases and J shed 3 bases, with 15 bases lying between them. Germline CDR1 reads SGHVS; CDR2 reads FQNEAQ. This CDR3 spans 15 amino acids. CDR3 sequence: CASSEPDPRTDTQYF. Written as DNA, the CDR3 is TGTGCCAGCAGCGAGCCGGACCCTCGGACAGATACGCAGTATTTT.

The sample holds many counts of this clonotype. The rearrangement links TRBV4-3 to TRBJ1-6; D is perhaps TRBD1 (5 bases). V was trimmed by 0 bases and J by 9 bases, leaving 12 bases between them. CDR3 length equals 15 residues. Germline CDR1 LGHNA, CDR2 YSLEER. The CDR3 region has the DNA TGCGCCAGCAGCCAAGATTTTGGGGGAAGTTCACCCCTCCACTTT. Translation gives CASSQDFGGSSPLHF.

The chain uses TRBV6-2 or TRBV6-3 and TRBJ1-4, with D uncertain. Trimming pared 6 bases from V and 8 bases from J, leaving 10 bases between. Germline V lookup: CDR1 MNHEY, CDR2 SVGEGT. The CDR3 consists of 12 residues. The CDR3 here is CASSKDGEKLFF. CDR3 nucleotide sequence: TGTGCCAGCAGCAAAGACGGGGAAAAACTGTTTTTT.

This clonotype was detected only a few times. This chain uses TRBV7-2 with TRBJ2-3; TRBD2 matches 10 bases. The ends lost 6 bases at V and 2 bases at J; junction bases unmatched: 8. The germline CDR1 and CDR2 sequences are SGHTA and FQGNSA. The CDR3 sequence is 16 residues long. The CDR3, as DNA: TGTGCCAGCAGTCCTAGCGGGAGAGGGAACACAGATACGCAGTATTTT. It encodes CASSPSGRGNTDTQYF.